Sequencing of this T cell receptor (beta chain) was carried out in a study of tumor-infiltrating lymphocytes in primary liver carcinoma. Study-level background: The five patients, who were men and women, ranged in age from 30 to 69 years. Samples gave roughly 3.65 to 7.13 million productive TCRbeta reads, similar across tissue types.

As concerns this clonotype: The antigen remains undetermined. The junction shows a germline mismatch at one end, possibly a read error.

Study-level results: Whereas tumor region pairs overlapped more, tumor-adjacent and tumor-blood pairs overlapped less.

With about 470 ng total RNA as template and a constant-region primer, TCR beta cDNA was made. Sequencing libraries for TCR beta derived from three nested multiplex PCR rounds that used slightly modified ARM-PCR. A C-beta reverse primer was combined with TRBV1-TRBV30 forward primers in the first two PCR rounds, and each round had around 11 cycles. TCRdb redid the calling of the multiplex PCR reads with MiXCR, one entry per CDR3 protein. The sample gives tens of thousands of distinct CDR3 sequences, roughly two thirds of which show up once; roughly 15% is in the top ten. This CDR3 spans 18 amino acids. Germline V CDR1 and CDR2: LGHNT, FRNRAP. Starting material for RNA and DNA co-extraction consisted of about 20-30 mg of unsorted bulk tissue.

The clonotype originates from a woman between 55 and 75 years old with primary liver carcinoma and hepatitis B virus infection. Source material: liver tumor tissue from sampling region 4. Specified subset: tumor region T4, right-lateral pole. The rearrangement uses TRBV12-5 and TRBJ2-1, with 16 nucleotides matching TRBD2. The CDR3 bases are TGTGCTAGCGGTTCTCCTCCGGGACTAGCGGGAGGGCCCAATAAGCAGTTCTTC. The encoded protein is CASGSPPGLAGGPNKQFF.